This T cell receptor (beta chain) is drawn from a study of metastatic and nonmetastatic thyroid tumors. Looking at the study overall: Comparison of repertoires was carried out across blood and tumor or nodule tissue from malignant and benign thyroid patients.

This clone was seen many times. TCRdb re-called the PCR reads through MiXCR. Of under 60,000 clones listed, roughly a fifth were seen once; the top ten hold over 3%. Before thyroid surgery, none of the patients had received any treatment. Germline CDR1 reads SGHNT; CDR2 reads YYREEE (reference sequence). The CDR3 spans 15 residues. Trimming removed 0 bases at V and 1 base at J, with 8 bases between. The chain employs TRBV5-4 and TRBJ2-1; D is possibly TRBD2 (5 bases). Sequencing was done on a sample of blood. The sequence came from a male donor with papillary thyroid cancer or a benign thyroid nodule (not recorded which). Some clones in this sample may be carry-over from other donors' samples. CDR3 region: CASSLGPGSYNEQFF. Written as DNA, the CDR3 is TGTGCCAGCAGCTTGGGGCCGGGATCCTACAATGAGCAGTTCTTC.